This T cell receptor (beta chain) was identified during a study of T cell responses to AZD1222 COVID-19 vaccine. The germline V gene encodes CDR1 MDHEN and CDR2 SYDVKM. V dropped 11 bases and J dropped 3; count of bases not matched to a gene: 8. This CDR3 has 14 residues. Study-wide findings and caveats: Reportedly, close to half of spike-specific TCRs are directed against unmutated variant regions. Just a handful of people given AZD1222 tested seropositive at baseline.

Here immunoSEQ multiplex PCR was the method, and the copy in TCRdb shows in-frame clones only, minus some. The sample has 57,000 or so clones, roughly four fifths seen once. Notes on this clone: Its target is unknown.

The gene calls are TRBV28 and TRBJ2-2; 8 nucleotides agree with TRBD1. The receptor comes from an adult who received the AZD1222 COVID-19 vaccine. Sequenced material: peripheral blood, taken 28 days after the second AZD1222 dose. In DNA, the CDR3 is TGTGCCGGACGACAGGGGATATACACCGGGGAGCTGTTTTTT. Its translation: CAGRQGIYTGELFF.